The sequence of this T cell receptor beta chain was determined in a study of cytomegalovirus exposure and HLA in healthy donors. With 60 Vbeta and 13 Jbeta primers, the PCR was carried out. TCRdb's table, derived via immunoSEQ multiplex PCR, lists solely in-frame clones and lacks some. This sample carries around 220,000 clones, around 79% of them seen once, and the ten largest clones take approximately 0.22%. Broader study findings: In an earlier analysis, productive rearrangement rates for most beta V segments clustered near 87% or 30%. The authors later found most CMV-associated TCR beta chains appeared HLA-restricted. The classifier was said to identify cytomegalovirus status with high specificity and sensitivity.

In germline, CDR1 is SEHNR, CDR2 FQNEAQ (reference sequence). This CDR3 contains 15 residues. Trimming took off 1 base at V and 0 bases at J, with 9 bases between the two ends. Notes on this clone: Its specificity is unknown. The same CDR3 is also encoded by other DNA sequences in this sample.

This chain joins TRBV7-9 and TRBJ1-1, with D perhaps TRBD1 (5 bases). Sequencing input: PBMCs. The clonotype originates from a girl aged 2 to 10 in good health and CMV-seronegative. The CDR3 DNA reads TGTGCCAGCAGCTTAGGCGGGGGGATGAACACTGAAGCTTTCTTT. Its protein product is CASSLGGGMNTEAFF.